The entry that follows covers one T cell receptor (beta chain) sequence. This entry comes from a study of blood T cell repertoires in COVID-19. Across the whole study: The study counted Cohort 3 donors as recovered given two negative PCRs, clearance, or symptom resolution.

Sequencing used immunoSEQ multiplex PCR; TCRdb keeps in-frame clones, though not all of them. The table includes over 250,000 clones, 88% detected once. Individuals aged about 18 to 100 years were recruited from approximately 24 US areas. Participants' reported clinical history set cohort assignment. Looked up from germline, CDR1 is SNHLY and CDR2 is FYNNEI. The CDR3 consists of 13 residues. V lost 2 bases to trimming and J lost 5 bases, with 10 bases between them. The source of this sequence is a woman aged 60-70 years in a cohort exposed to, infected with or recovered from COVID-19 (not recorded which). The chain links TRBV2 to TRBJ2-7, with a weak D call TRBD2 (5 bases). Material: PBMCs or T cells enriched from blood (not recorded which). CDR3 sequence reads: CASSESGRNEQYF. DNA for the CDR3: TGTGCCAGCAGTGAAAGCGGTAGGAACGAGCAGTACTTC.